These 6 T cell receptor beta chains were sequenced from one sample in a study of blood T cell repertoires in COVID-19. Produced via immunoSEQ multiplex PCR; TCRdb's table is partial and in-frame only. Of some 510,000 clones in the sample, more than 75% are singletons; the top ten hold roughly 1.9%. Sample: PBMCs or T cells enriched from blood (not recorded which). Receptors originate from a woman in her 40s who had recovered from COVID-19.

The chain couples TRBV24-1 to TRBJ1-1, with TRBD1 matching 7 bases. Trimming removed 4 bases from V and 3 bases from J; junction bases left unmatched: 10. The CDR3 runs to 16 residues. Germline V gene sequence: CDR1 KGHDR, CDR2 SFDVKD. This chain's CDR3 is CATSEAGDSQDTEAFF. CDR3 coding DNA: TGTGCCACCAGTGAGGCCGGGGACAGTCAGGACACTGAAGCTTTCTTT.

V usage is TRBV9 and J usage is TRBJ2-3; 7 positions agree with TRBD1. The V gene end was trimmed by 8 bases and the J gene end by 1 base; junction bases not matched to a gene: 1. The germline gives CDR1 SGDLS, CDR2 YYNGEE. The CDR3 has 12 amino acids. CDR3 region: CASGQGTDTQYF. CDR3 nucleotide sequence: TGTGCCAGTGGACAGGGCACAGATACGCAGTATTTT.

This clone was counted a few times. The rearrangement joins TRBV3-1 (or the pseudogene TRBV3-2) to TRBJ2-2; 10 positions match TRBD1. The trim removed 4 bases at V and 7 bases at J, leaving 3 bases unmatched. Germline values: CDR1 LGHDT, CDR2 YNNKEL (reference sequence). The CDR3 covers 14 residues. The CDR3: CASSPGQGYGELFF. Written as DNA, the CDR3 is TGTGCCAGCAGCCCGGGACAGGGGTACGGGGAGCTGTTTTTT.

The chain is built from TRBV18 and TRBJ1-1, with TRBD1 as a possible D gene (5 bases). The V end was cut by 5 bases, the J end by 3 bases, with 16 bases between. CDR1 and CDR2 (germline): KGHSH, LQKENI. The CDR3 runs to 15 residues. The CDR3 region has the DNA TGTGCCAGCTCAAGAGGGCCCGGAGGGGACACTGAAGCTTTCTTT. Encoded protein: CASSRGPGGDTEAFF.

J is TRBJ1-2 and V is TRBV11-2; no reliable D call. Germline lookup yields CDR1 SGHAT and CDR2 FQNNGV. V was shortened by 4 bases and J by 0 bases, with 15 bases between the two germline ends. The CDR3 has 16 residues. Written as DNA, the CDR3 is TGTGCCAGCAGCTCCTTAGATAAGAGAGCTAACTATGGCTACACCTTC. This gives the protein CASSSLDKRANYGYTF.

The V gene is TRBV19, the J gene TRBJ2-2; 9 bases are shared with TRBD2. In germline, CDR1 is LNHDA, CDR2 SQIVND (reference sequence). The CDR3 has 15 residues. V shed 1 base, J shed 6 bases, and the junction held 3 bases outside the gene matches. As DNA, the CDR3 is TGTGCCAGTAGTATAGGGGAGCGGGAGGCCGGGGAGCTGTTTTTT. Its protein is CASSIGEREAGELFF.